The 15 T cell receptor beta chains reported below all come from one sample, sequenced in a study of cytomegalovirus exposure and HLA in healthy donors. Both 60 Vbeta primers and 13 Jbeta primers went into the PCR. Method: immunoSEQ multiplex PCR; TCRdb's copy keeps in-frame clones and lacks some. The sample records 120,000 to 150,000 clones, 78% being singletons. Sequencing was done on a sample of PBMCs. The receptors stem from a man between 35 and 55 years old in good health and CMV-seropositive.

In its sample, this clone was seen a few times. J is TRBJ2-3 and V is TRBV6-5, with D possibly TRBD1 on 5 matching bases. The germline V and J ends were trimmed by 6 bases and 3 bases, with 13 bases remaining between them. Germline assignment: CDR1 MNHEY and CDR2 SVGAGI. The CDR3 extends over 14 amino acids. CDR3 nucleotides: TGTGCCAGCAGAGAGACAGACGGGACAGATACGCAGTATTTT. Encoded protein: CASRETDGTDTQYF.

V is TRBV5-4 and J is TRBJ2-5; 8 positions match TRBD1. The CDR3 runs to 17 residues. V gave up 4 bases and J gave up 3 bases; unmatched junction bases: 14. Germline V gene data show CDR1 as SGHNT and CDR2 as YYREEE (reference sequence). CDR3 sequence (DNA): TGTGCCAGCAGCCTCGACGGGGGCAGGGGGCTGGAAGAGACCCAGTACTTC. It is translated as CASSLDGGRGLEETQYF.

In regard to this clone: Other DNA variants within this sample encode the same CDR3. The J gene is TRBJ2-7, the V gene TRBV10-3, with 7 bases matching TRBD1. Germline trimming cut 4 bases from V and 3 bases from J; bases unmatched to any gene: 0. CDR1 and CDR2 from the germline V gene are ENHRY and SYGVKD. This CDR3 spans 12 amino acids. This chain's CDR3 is CAISGQGYEQYF. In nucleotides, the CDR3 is TGTGCCATCAGTGGACAGGGCTACGAGCAGTACTTC.

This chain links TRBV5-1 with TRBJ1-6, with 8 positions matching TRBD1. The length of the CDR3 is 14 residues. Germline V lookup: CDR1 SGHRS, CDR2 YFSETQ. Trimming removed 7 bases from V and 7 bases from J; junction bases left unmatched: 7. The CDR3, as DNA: TGCGCCAGCGGACAGACAGGGGACAATTCACCCCTCCACTTT. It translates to CASGQTGDNSPLHF.

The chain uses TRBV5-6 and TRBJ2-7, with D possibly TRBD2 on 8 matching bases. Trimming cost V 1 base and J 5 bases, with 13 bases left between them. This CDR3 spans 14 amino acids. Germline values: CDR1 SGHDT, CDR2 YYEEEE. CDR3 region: CASSLQGGLDEQYF. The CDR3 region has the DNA TGTGCCAGCAGCTTGCAGGGGGGACTAGACGAGCAGTACTTC.

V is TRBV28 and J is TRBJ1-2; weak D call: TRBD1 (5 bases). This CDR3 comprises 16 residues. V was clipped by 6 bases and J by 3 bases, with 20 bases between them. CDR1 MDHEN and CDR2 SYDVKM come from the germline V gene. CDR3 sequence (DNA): TGTGCCAGCAGGGCCCTTTGGGCGGGGGGAGACTATGGCTACACCTTC. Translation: CASRALWAGGDYGYTF.

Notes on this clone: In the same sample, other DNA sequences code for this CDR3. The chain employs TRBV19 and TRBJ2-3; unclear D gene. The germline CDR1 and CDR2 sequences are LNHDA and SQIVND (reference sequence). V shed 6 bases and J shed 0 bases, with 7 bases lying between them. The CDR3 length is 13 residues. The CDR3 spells CASSYSSTDTQYF. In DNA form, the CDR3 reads TGTGCCAGTAGCTATTCGAGCACAGATACGCAGTATTTT. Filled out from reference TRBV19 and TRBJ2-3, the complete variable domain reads DGGITQSPKYLFRKEGQNVTLSCEQNLNHDAMYWYRQDPGQGLRLIYYSQIVNDFQKGDIAEGYSVSREKKESFPLTVTSAQKNPTAFYLCASSYSSTDTQYFGPGTRLTVL.

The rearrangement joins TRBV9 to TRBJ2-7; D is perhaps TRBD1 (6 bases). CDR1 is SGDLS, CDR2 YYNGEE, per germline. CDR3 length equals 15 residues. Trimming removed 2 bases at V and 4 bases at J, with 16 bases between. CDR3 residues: CASSVGPGTQYEQYF. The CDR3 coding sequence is TGTGCCAGCAGCGTCGGACCTGGGACACAATACGAGCAGTACTTC. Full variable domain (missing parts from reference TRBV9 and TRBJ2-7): DSGVTQTPKHLITATGQRVTLRCSPRSGDLSVYWYQQSLDQGLQFLIQYYNGEERAKGNILERFSAQQFPDLHSELNLSSLELGDSALYFCASSVGPGTQYEQYFGPGTRLTVT.

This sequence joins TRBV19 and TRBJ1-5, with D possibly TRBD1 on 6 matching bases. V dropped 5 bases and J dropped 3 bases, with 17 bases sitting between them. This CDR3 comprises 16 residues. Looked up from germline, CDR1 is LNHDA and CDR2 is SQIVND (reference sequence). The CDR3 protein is CASSLKTGQANQPQHF. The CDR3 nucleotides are TGTGCCAGTAGTCTCAAGACAGGTCAGGCCAATCAGCCCCAGCATTTT. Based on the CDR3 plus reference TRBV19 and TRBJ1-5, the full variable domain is DGGITQSPKYLFRKEGQNVTLSCEQNLNHDAMYWYRQDPGQGLRLIYYSQIVNDFQKGDIAEGYSVSREKKESFPLTVTSAQKNPTAFYLCASSLKTGQANQPQHFGDGTRLSIL.

CDR3 nucleotides: TGCGCCAGCAGCTTGGGAGGGGGACTAGGCCGTGATGAGCAGTTCTTC. Protein: CASSLGGGLGRDEQFF. The rearrangement uses TRBV5-1 and TRBJ2-1; TRBD2 matches at 8 bases. V lost 0 bases, J lost 8 bases, and 10 bases stayed unmatched. Germline CDR1 reads SGHRS; CDR2 reads YFSETQ. The CDR3 loop spans 16 amino acids.

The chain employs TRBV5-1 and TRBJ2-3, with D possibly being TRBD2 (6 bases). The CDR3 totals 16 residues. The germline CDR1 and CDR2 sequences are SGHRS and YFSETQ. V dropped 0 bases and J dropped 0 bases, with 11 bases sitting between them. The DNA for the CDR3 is TGCGCCAGCAGCTTGGCCATAGCGGCTAGCACAGATACGCAGTATTTT. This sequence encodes CASSLAIAASTDTQYF.

Here the CDR3 DNA reads TGTGCCAGTAGTATGGTATCGGCAGGGGATAGCGAAAAACTGTTTTTT. Translation: CASSMVSAGDSEKLFF. The chain recombines TRBV19 with TRBJ1-4, with D possibly TRBD1 on 6 matching bases. From germline, CDR1 is LNHDA and CDR2 SQIVND (reference sequence). The V end was cut by 3 bases, the J end by 8 bases, with 19 bases between. The CDR3 runs 16 residues.

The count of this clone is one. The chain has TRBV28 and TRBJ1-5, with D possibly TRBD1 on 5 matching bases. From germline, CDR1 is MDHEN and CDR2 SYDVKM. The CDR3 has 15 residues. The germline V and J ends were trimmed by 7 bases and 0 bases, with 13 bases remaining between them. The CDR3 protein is CASIQPGNSNQPQHF. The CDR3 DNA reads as TGTGCCAGCATACAGCCAGGGAATAGCAATCAGCCCCAGCATTTT.

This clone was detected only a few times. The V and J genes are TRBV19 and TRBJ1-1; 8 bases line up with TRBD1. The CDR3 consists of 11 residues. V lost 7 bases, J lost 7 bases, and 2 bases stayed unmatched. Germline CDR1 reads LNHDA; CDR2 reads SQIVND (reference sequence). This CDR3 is CASTGGFEAFF. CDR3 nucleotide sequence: TGTGCCAGTACAGGGGGCTTTGAAGCTTTCTTT.

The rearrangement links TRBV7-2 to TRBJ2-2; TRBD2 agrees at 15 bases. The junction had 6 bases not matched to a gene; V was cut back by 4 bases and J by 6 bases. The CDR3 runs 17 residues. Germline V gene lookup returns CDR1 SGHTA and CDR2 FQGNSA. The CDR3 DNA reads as TGTGCCAGCAGCTGGGGACTAGCGGGAGGCGCCGCCGGGGAGCTGTTTTTT. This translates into CASSWGLAGGAAGELFF. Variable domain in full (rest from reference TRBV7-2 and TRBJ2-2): GAGVSQSPSNKVTEKGKDVELRCDPISGHTALYWYRQSLGQGLEFLIYFQGNSAPDKSGLPSDRFSAERTGGSVSTLTIQRTQQEDSAVYLCASSWGLAGGAAGELFFGEGSRLTVL.